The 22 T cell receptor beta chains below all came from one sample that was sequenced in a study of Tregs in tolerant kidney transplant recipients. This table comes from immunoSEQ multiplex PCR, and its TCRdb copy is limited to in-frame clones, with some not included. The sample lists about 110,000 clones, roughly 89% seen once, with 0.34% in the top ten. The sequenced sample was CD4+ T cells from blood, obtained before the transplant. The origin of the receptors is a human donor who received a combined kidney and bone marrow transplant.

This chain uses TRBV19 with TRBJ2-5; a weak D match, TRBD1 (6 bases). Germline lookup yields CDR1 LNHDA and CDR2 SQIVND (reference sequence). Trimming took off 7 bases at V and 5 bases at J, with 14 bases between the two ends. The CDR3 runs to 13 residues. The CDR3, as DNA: TGTGCCAGTACCGAACAGGGTAGGGAGACCCAGTACTTC. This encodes CASTEQGRETQYF.

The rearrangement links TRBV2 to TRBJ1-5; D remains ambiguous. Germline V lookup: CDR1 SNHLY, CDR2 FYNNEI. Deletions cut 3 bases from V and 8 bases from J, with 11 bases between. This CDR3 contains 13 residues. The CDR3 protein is CASSDRPLEPQHF. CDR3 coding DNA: TGTGCCAGCAGTGACCGTCCCCTTGAGCCCCAGCATTTT.

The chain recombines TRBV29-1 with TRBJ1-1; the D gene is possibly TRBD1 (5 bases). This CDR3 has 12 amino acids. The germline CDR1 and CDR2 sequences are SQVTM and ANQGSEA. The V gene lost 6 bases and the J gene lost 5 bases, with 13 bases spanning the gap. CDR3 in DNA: TGCAGCGTCGCCCCAGGGATGACTGAAGCTTTCTTT. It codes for CSVAPGMTEAFF.

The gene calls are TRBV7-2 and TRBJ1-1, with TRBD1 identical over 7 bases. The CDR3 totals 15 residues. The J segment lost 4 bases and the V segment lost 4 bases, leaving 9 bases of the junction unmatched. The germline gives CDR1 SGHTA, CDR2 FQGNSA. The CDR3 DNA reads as TGTGCCAGCAGCTCCGAAGGGACAGTGGGCACTGAAGCTTTCTTT. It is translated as CASSSEGTVGTEAFF. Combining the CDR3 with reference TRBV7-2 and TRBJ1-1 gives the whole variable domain GAGVSQSPSNKVTEKGKDVELRCDPISGHTALYWYRQSLGQGLEFLIYFQGNSAPDKSGLPSDRFSAERTGGSVSTLTIQRTQQEDSAVYLCASSSEGTVGTEAFFGQGTRLTVV.

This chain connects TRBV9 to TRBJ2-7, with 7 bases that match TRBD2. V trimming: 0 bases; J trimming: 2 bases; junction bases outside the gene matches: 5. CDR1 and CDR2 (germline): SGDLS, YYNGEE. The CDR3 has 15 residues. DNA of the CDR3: TGTGCCAGCAGCGTAGGGCTAGCGGTTACCTACGAGCAGTACTTC. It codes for CASSVGLAVTYEQYF. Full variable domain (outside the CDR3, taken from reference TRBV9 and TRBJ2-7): DSGVTQTPKHLITATGQRVTLRCSPRSGDLSVYWYQQSLDQGLQFLIQYYNGEERAKGNILERFSAQQFPDLHSELNLSSLELGDSALYFCASSVGLAVTYEQYFGPGTRLTVT.

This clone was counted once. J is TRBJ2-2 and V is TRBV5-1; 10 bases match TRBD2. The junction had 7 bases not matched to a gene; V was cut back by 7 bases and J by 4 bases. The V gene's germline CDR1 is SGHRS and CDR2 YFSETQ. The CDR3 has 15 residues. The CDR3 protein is CASGPGLAVTGELFF. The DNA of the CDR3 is TGCGCCAGCGGCCCCGGACTAGCGGTCACCGGGGAGCTGTTTTTT. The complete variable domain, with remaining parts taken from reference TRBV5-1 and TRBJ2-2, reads KAGVTQTPRYLIKTRGQQVTLSCSPISGHRSVSWYQQTPGQGLQFLFEYFSETQRNKGNFPGRFSGRQFSNSRSEMNVSTLELGDSALYLCASGPGLAVTGELFFGEGSRLTVL.

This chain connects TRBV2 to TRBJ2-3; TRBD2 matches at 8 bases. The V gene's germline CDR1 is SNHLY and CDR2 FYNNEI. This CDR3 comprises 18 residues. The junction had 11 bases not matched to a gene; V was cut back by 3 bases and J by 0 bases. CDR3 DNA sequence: TGTGCCAGCAGTGAGGTGGGGTTAGCGGGATCTAGCACAGATACGCAGTATTTT. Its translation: CASSEVGLAGSSTDTQYF.

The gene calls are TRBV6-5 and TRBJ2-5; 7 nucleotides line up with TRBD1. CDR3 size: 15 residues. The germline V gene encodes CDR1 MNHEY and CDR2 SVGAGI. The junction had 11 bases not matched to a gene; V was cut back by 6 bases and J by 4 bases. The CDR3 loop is CASRGAGAGGETQYF. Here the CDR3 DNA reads TGTGCCAGCAGGGGGGCAGGGGCAGGGGGAGAGACCCAGTACTTC.

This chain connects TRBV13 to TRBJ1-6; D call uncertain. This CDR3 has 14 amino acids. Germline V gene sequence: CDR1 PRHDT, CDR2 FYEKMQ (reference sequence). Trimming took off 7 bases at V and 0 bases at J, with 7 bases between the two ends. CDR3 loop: CASTLSSYNSPLHF. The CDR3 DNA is TGTGCCAGCACCCTGAGCTCCTATAATTCACCCCTCCACTTT.

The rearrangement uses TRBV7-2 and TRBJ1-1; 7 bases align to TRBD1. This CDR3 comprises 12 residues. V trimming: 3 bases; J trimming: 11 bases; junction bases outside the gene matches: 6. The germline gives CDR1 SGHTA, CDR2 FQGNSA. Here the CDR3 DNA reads TGTGCCAGCAGCTTGGGACAGTTCGGCGCTTTCTTT. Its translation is CASSLGQFGAFF.

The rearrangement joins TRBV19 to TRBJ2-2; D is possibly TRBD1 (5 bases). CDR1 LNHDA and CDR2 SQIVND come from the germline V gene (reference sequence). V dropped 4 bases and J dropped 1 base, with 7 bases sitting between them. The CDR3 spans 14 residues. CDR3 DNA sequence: TGTGCCAGTAGTAGCAGGGTGAACACCGGGGAGCTGTTTTTT. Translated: CASSSRVNTGELFF.

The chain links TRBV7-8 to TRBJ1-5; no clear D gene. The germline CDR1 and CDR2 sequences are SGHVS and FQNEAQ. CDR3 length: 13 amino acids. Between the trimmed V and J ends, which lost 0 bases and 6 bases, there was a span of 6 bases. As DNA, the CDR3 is TGTGCCAGCAGCTTAGCGGAGGGTCAGCCCCAGCATTTT. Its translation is CASSLAEGQPQHF.

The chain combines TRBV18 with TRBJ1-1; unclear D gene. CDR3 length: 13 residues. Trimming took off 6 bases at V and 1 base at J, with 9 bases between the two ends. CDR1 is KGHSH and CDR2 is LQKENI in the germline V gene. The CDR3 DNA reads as TGTGCCAGCTCCGGGGTTGGGAACACTGAAGCTTTCTTT. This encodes CASSGVGNTEAFF. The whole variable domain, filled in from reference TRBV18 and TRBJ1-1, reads NAGVMQNPRHLVRRRGQEARLRCSPMKGHSHVYWYRQLPEEGLKFMVYLQKENIIDESGMPKERFSAEFPKEGPSILRIQQVVRGDSAAYFCASSGVGNTEAFFGQGTRLTVV.

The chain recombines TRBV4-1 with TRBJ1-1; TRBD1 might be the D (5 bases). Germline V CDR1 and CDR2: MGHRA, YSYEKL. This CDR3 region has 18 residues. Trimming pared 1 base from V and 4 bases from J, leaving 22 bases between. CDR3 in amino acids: CASSQVVQNKGPATEAFF. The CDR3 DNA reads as TGCGCCAGCAGCCAAGTTGTTCAGAATAAGGGGCCGGCCACTGAAGCTTTCTTT.

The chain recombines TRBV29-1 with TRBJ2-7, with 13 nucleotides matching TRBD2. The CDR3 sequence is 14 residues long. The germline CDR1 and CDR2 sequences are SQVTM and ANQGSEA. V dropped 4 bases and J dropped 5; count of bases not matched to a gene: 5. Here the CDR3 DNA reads TGCAGCGTTGGGTGGGGACTAGCGGGACACGAGCAGTACTTC. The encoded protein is CSVGWGLAGHEQYF.

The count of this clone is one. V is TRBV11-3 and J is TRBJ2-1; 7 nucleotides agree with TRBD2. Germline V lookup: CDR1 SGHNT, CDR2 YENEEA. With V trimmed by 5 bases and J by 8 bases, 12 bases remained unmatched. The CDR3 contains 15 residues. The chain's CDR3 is CASSESSGKRDEQFF. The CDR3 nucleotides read TGTGCCAGCAGCGAGTCTAGCGGCAAGAGGGATGAGCAGTTCTTC.

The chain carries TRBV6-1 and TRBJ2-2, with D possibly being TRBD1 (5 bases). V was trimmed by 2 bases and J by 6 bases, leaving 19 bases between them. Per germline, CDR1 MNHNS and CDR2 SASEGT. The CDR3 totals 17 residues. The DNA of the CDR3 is TGTGCCAGCAGTGAAAAGGACACCCGCATAGGGTCCGGGGAGCTGTTTTTT. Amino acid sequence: CASSEKDTRIGSGELFF.

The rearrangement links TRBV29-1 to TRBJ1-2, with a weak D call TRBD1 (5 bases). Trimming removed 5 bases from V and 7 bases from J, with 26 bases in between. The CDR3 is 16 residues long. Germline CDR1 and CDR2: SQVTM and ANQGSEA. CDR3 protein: CSVIARGVFGNSGYTF. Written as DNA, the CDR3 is TGCAGCGTTATAGCTCGGGGGGTGTTCGGGAATAGTGGCTACACCTTC.

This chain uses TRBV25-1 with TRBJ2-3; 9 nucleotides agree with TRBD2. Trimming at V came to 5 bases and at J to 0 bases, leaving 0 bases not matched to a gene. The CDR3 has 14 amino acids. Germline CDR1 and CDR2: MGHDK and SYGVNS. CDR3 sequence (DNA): TGTGCCAGCAGTCTAGCGGGGAGCACAGATACGCAGTATTTT. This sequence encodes CASSLAGSTDTQYF.

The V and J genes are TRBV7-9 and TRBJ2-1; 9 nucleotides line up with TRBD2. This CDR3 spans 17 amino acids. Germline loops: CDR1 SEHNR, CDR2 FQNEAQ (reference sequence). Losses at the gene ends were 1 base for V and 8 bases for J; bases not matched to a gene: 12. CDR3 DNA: TGTGCCAGCAGCTTAGTTAGGTACCTAGCGGGAAGCGATGAGCAGTTCTTC. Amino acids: CASSLVRYLAGSDEQFF.

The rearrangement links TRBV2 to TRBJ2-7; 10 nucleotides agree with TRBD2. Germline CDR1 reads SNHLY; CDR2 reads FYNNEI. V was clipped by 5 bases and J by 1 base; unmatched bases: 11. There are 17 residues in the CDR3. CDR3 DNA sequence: TGTGCCAGCAGTCCTCGAGCGGGAGGGCCACAATCCTACGAGCAGTACTTC. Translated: CASSPRAGGPQSYEQYF.

The DNA for the CDR3 is TGCGCCAGCAGCTTGGGTGAAGGGGGAGCTACCCAGTACTTC. Translation: CASSLGEGGATQYF. The J gene is TRBJ2-5, the V gene TRBV5-1; TRBD1 is a possible D gene (6 bases). The germline V gene encodes CDR1 SGHRS and CDR2 YFSETQ. Trimming left V 0 bases short and J 8 bases short, with 14 bases between. The CDR3 consists of 14 residues.